The 27 T cell receptor beta chains below all came from one sample that was sequenced in a study of blood T cells in healthy people across ages. The authors ran a second PCR of about 7 to 11 cycles using a sample-barcoded 5' primer and a J-beta primer mix. A single record per CDR3 protein comes from TCRdb applying MiXCR to the 5' RACE reads. The repertoire consists of fewer than 700,000 distinct CDR3 sequences, with 35% to 50% occurring once and the leading ten covering around 30%. The sample consisted of blood. These TCRs come from a man aged 80 or over in good health.

The CDR3 sequence is CASSESSLRTSDYNEQFF. In DNA form, the CDR3 reads TGTGCCAGCAGTGAATCCTCTCTTAGAACTAGCGACTACAATGAGCAGTTCTTC. The V gene is TRBV25-1, the J gene TRBJ2-1; 7 bases align to TRBD2. Trimming removed 1 base from V and 3 bases from J; junction bases left unmatched: 12. The CDR3 is made up of 18 amino acids. Looked up from germline, CDR1 is MGHDK and CDR2 is SYGVNS.

CDR3 coding DNA: TGTGCCAGCAGGGTTAGCGGGGGGGAGAATGAGCAGTTCTTC. It yields the protein CASRVSGGENEQFF. This rearrangement joins TRBV12-3 or TRBV12-4 to TRBJ2-1; 11 bases match TRBD2. After removal of 6 bases from V and 7 bases from J, the junction contained 5 bases not matched to a gene. This CDR3 spans 14 amino acids.

The chain is built from TRBV20-1 and TRBJ2-7, with 9 bases matching TRBD1. The germline V gene encodes CDR1 DFQATT and CDR2 SNEGSKA (reference sequence). The length of the CDR3 is 13 residues. V trimming: 4 bases; J trimming: 5 bases; junction bases outside the gene matches: 6. CDR3 amino acids: CSATGWDRDEQYF. The CDR3 DNA is TGCAGTGCTACTGGCTGGGACAGGGACGAGCAGTACTTC.

This sequence joins TRBV29-1 and TRBJ2-1, with TRBD1 as a possible D gene (5 bases). This CDR3 has 14 residues. From germline, CDR1 is SQVTM and CDR2 ANQGSEA. V dropped 3 bases and J dropped 5 bases, with 14 bases sitting between them. The CDR3 region has the DNA TGCAGCGTTGAGGACGGACAAGGAGACAATGAGCAGTTCTTC. Translated: CSVEDGQGDNEQFF.

As to this clonotype: It is likely a read error, because the conserved phenylalanine at the end of the CDR3 is missing. This chain links TRBV3-1 with TRBJ2-1, with D possibly matching TRBD2 (6 bases). The germline V gene encodes CDR1 LGHDT and CDR2 YNNKEL (reference sequence). The length of the CDR3 is 15 residues. Trimming left V 1 base short and J 5 bases short, with 12 bases between. CDR3 region: CASSQVGRLNNEQFS. The DNA of the CDR3 is TGTGCCAGCAGCCAAGTGGGGAGGCTCAACAATGAGCAGTTCTCC.

The chain couples TRBV15 to TRBJ1-2, with D possibly TRBD1 on 5 matching bases. The CDR3 sequence is 16 residues long. CDR1 is LNHNV and CDR2 is YYDKDF in the germline V gene (reference sequence). Trimming left V 0 bases short and J 5 bases short, with 16 bases between. The CDR3 DNA reads TGTGCCACCAGCAGAGAGGGGGGGGGTCTCCTTTATGGCTACACCTTC. This sequence encodes CATSREGGGLLYGYTF.

The rearrangement uses TRBV7-2 and TRBJ2-3; D possibly uses TRBD1 or TRBD2 (6 bases each). The germline gives CDR1 SGHTA, CDR2 FQGNSA. V lost 6 bases, J lost 5 bases, and 15 bases lay in between. This CDR3 is 14 amino acids long. DNA of the CDR3: TGTGCCAGCAGTCGCTGGGGGGCTGGAGATACGCAGTATTTT. Encoded protein: CASSRWGAGDTQYF.

This clonotype appeared once. Given a much more abundant clone one base away, this may be a read error. The chain is built from TRBV25-1 and TRBJ1-2, with D perhaps matching TRBD1 (5 bases). The germline CDR1 and CDR2 sequences are MGHDK and SYGVNS. The CDR3 is made up of 16 amino acids. The CDR3 sequence is CASSETNGGTANGCTF. The DNA for the CDR3 is TGTGCCAGCAGTGAAACTAATGGGGGAACAGCTAACGGCTGCACCTTC.

This clonotype showed up many times. V usage is TRBV20-1 and J usage is TRBJ2-1; 7 nucleotides match TRBD2. The V segment lost 5 bases and the J segment 2 bases; nucleotides outside the gene matches: 3. The CDR3 totals 13 residues. Per the germline V gene, CDR1 is DFQATT and CDR2 is SNEGSKA (reference sequence). CDR3 loop: CSAERDTYNEQFF. The CDR3 nucleotides are TGCAGTGCTGAGCGGGATACCTACAATGAGCAGTTCTTC.

This chain links TRBV12-3 or TRBV12-4 with TRBJ2-2, with unresolved D. Trimming left V 7 bases short and J 3 bases short, with 3 bases between. There are 11 residues in the CDR3. CDR3 loop: CASTYTGELFF. CDR3 bases: TGTGCCAGCACCTACACCGGGGAGCTGTTTTTT.

Here the CDR3 DNA reads TGTGCAGGTCAGGTGGTCCTTAATGAAAAACTGTTTTTT. Its protein is CAGQVVLNEKLFF. The J gene is TRBJ1-4, the V gene TRBV2; no clear D gene. CDR1 is SNHLY and CDR2 is FYNNEI in the germline V gene. The CDR3 has 13 amino acids.

This chain connects TRBV4-1 to TRBJ1-2; 7 bases match TRBD1. Germline CDR1 reads MGHRA; CDR2 reads YSYEKL. V shed 3 bases and J 8 bases; nucleotides not matched to a gene: 15. The CDR3 loop spans 16 amino acids. DNA of the CDR3: TGCGCCAGCAGCCATCCCGGGACAGAGTCGGTCGGGGGCTACACCTTC. This encodes CASSHPGTESVGGYTF.

In this sample, this clonotype turned up a few times. The CDR3 loop is CASGLTAPAAGQDSYEQYF. As DNA, the CDR3 is TGTGCCAGCGGCTTAACCGCCCCAGCCGCGGGACAGGACTCCTACGAGCAGTACTTC. The rearrangement uses TRBV6-2 or TRBV6-3 and TRBJ2-7, with TRBD1 matching 8 bases. V shed 8 bases, J shed 0 bases, and the junction held 21 bases outside the gene matches. CDR1 is MNHEY, CDR2 SVGEGT, per germline. The CDR3 contains 19 residues.

This clonotype has just a few counts. V usage is TRBV7-9 and J usage is TRBJ1-1; D might be TRBD1 (6 bases). The CDR3 sequence is 16 residues long. In germline, CDR1 is SEHNR, CDR2 FQNEAQ (reference sequence). Trimming removed 0 bases from V and 6 bases from J, with 17 bases in between. CDR3 coding DNA: TGTGCCAGCAGCTTAGCCGTGGGGGCGGGTTTAGCTGAAGCTTTCTTT. Protein sequence: CASSLAVGAGLAEAFF.

The CDR3 protein is CASSVRPTGVGETQYF. DNA of the CDR3: TGTGCCAGCAGCGTACGTCCGACAGGGGTCGGAGAGACCCAGTACTTC. This sequence joins TRBV9 and TRBJ2-5, with 8 bases aligning to TRBD1. The V gene end was trimmed by 1 base and the J gene end by 4 bases; junction bases not matched to a gene: 9. Looked up from germline, CDR1 is SGDLS and CDR2 is YYNGEE. This CDR3 comprises 16 residues.

The J gene is TRBJ2-1, the V gene TRBV7-2, with D possibly TRBD1 on 6 matching bases. V lost 0 bases to trimming and J lost 5 bases, with 20 bases between them. The CDR3 runs 18 residues. Germline CDR1 is SGHTA and CDR2 is FQGNSA. The CDR3 loop is CASSLAIDTRTVNNEQFF. CDR3 DNA: TGTGCCAGCAGCTTAGCTATCGATACAAGGACAGTCAACAATGAGCAGTTCTTC.

J is TRBJ2-3 and V is TRBV20-1, with TRBD1 as a possible D gene (6 bases). Germline assignment: CDR1 DFQATT and CDR2 SNEGSKA (reference sequence). The V end lost 5 bases, the J end lost 5 bases, and 17 bases lay between the germline ends. The CDR3 has 14 residues. CDR3 bases: TGCAGTGCTCGGACAGAGGGTCGGAGAGATACGCAGTATTTT. It yields the protein CSARTEGRRDTQYF.

This clonotype was seen a few times. The chain couples TRBV6-2 or TRBV6-3 to TRBJ2-5, with TRBD2 identical over 14 bases. V trimming: 6 bases; J trimming: 11 bases; junction bases outside the gene matches: 5. CDR3 length: 13 amino acids. The germline CDR1 and CDR2 sequences are MNHEY and SVGEGT. Written as DNA, the CDR3 is TGTGCCAGCAGCGGACTAGCGGGAGGCCAGCAGTACTTC. Amino acid sequence: CASSGLAGGQQYF.

This clonotype was counted between two and nine times. The chain employs TRBV6-2 or TRBV6-3 and TRBJ2-7; D is uncertain. There are 14 residues in the CDR3. The germline gives CDR1 MNHEY, CDR2 SVGEGT. Trimming took off 2 bases at V and 3 bases at J, with 11 bases between the two ends. The DNA of the CDR3 is TGTGCCAGCAGTTACGGGCAGATTCGCTACGAGCAGTACTTC. Translated: CASSYGQIRYEQYF.

The chain joins TRBV2 to TRBJ2-7; D might be TRBD1 or TRBD2, each matching 5 bases. The J call may not be correct, given that the DNA end is closer to TRBJ2-5. This CDR3 contains 15 residues. Per the germline V gene, CDR1 is SNHLY and CDR2 is FYNNEI. This CDR3 is CASSEVRGARETQYF. DNA for the CDR3: TGTGCCAGCAGTGAAGTTCGAGGGGCGCGGGAGACCCAGTACTTC.

The rearrangement joins TRBV6-5 to TRBJ2-3; 9 nucleotides align to TRBD2. This CDR3 is built from 16 residues. Trimming removed 6 bases from V and 2 bases from J; junction bases left unmatched: 9. CDR1 and CDR2 from the germline V gene are MNHEY and SVGAGI. As DNA, the CDR3 is TGTGCCAGCAGACCCTTAGCGGGAGCTCCCACAGATACGCAGTATTTT. Its protein is CASRPLAGAPTDTQYF.

The V call is TRBV20-1, the J call TRBJ2-4; 7 nucleotides line up with TRBD2. CDR1 DFQATT and CDR2 SNEGSKA come from the germline V gene (reference sequence). Trimming removed 3 bases from V and 2 bases from J; junction bases left unmatched: 10. The length of the CDR3 is 16 residues. The CDR3 coding sequence is TGCAGTGCTAGGGACGGGCGGGAGTTGCCCAAAAACATTCAGTACTTC. Translating gives CSARDGRELPKNIQYF.

This clonotype turned up a few times. This chain connects TRBV20-1 to TRBJ2-7, with D unclear. CDR1 is DFQATT and CDR2 is SNEGSKA in the germline V gene (reference sequence). The V and J ends lost 1 base and 0 bases respectively, with 13 bases between them. The CDR3 runs 15 residues. CDR3: CSARVRPTSSYEQYF. The CDR3 nucleotides are TGCAGTGCTAGAGTCCGACCGACGAGCTCCTACGAGCAGTACTTC.

This clonotype was counted between two and nine times. One end of the junction fails to match germline, which may point to a read error. The chain employs TRBV20-1 and TRBJ2-7, with 14 bases identical to TRBD2. This CDR3 contains 17 residues. Germline CDR1 and CDR2: DFQATT and SNEGSKA (reference sequence). CDR3 nucleotide sequence: TGCAGTGCTGGAGACCGAGTCCTGACTAGCGGGAGGGGTGAGCAGTACTTC. Translating it yields CSAGDRVLTSGRGEQYF.

This clonotype was found a few times. V usage is TRBV20-1 and J usage is TRBJ2-3; perhaps TRBD2 as D (6 bases). This CDR3 comprises 12 residues. V lost 6 bases to trimming and J lost 4 bases, with 11 bases between them. The V gene's germline CDR1 is DFQATT and CDR2 SNEGSKA (reference sequence). CDR3 nucleotides: TGCAGTGCGCCGCGGGACTCAGATACGCAGTATTTT. This translates into CSAPRDSDTQYF.

This clonotype was detected a few times. The chain joins TRBV25-1 to TRBJ1-5; D unclear. This CDR3 has 13 residues. Germline assignment: CDR1 MGHDK and CDR2 SYGVNS. The CDR3 reads CASADGSNQPQHF. As DNA, the CDR3 is TGTGCTTCAGCGGACGGATCCAATCAGCCCCAGCATTTT.

This sequence joins TRBV6-2 or TRBV6-3 and TRBJ2-1, with a possible D match to TRBD2 (5 bases). CDR3 length equals 13 residues. Germline CDR1 and CDR2: MNHEY and SVGEGT. Trimming removed 5 bases from V and 10 bases from J, with 15 bases in between. The CDR3 DNA is TGTGCCAGCAGTCGGGGTGGGGATCACGAGCAGTTCTTC. Translated, it gives CASSRGGDHEQFF.